This T cell receptor beta chain derives from a study of regulatory T cells in long-lasting Graves disease. Across the whole study: Those with persistent Graves' disease had received antithyroid drugs for over 5 years with positive TSH receptor antibodies.

General study findings and limits: Small sample size may have lowered accuracy. Segments TRBV28, TRBJ1-2 and TRBJ2-5 showed preferential usage in persistent disease.

Arm-PCR with iRepertoire HTBI primers amplified the CDR3 regions for these TCR beta libraries. TCRdb passed the multiplex PCR reads through MiXCR, listing each CDR3 protein once. The sample has 350,000 to 500,000 distinct CDR3 sequences, roughly 23% seen once; the top ten hold approximately 15%. Time point specified: persistent/refractory GD, antithyroid drugs over 5 years with positive TRAb. PBMC RNA served as the TCR library source. A peripheral blood sample, 7 to 9 milliliters in volume, was drawn into EDTA tubes. With V trimmed by 6 bases and J by 0 bases, 4 bases remained unmatched. From germline, CDR1 is MDHEN and CDR2 SYDVKM. This CDR3 contains 15 residues. To note about this clonotype: Its antigen is currently unknown.

The clonotype originates from a female donor with Graves disease. The sample consisted of peripheral blood mononuclear cells (PBMCs), taken when the disease was refractory, from a patient treated with antithyroid drugs. The rearrangement joins TRBV28 to TRBJ2-3, with 9 nucleotides matching TRBD1. The CDR3 is CASSRDRGSTDTQYF. Written as DNA, the CDR3 is TGTGCCAGCAGCCGCGACAGGGGGAGCACAGATACGCAGTATTTT.